The entry below describes one T cell receptor beta chain. Authors' analysis steps: Reference gene primer amplification in the assay estimated nucleated cell counts. The method was immunoSEQ multiplex PCR; TCRdb's version includes in-frame clones alone and lacks a portion of them. V and J calls plus clone size are reproduced from that table; the DNA served to infer D and trimming. The sample consists of 250,000 to 350,000 clones, about 80% of them appearing once. Seattle's cohort entered during active infection and was followed longitudinally. The CDR3 totals 14 residues. Germline CDR1 is MGHDK and CDR2 is SYGVNS. V dropped 0 bases and J dropped 10 bases, with 15 bases sitting between them. The record originates from a study of blood T cell repertoires in COVID-19. Study in general: Sources were T cells, B-cell-depleted T cells, or PBMCs; the material itself was cDNA or gDNA.

The TCR was taken from a person aged 70 to 85 with COVID-19, enrolled during active disease. V and J are TRBV25-1 and TRBJ1-1, with D possibly matching TRBD1 (6 bases). The sample consisted of peripheral blood. The CDR3 sequence: CASSEYLTGSGAFF. Here the CDR3 DNA reads TGTGCCAGCAGTGAATATCTAACAGGGTCGGGAGCTTTCTTT. The full variable domain, its missing parts supplied by reference TRBV25-1 and TRBJ1-1, is EADIYQTPRYLVIGTGKKITLECSQTMGHDKMYWYQQDPGMELHLIHYSYGVNSTEKGDLSSESTVSRIRTEHFPLTLESARPSHTSQYLCASSEYLTGSGAFFGQGTRLTVV.